This T cell receptor beta chain emerged from a study of cytomegalovirus exposure and HLA in healthy donors. Study-level results: Rare TCR sequences predominated, though certain public TCRs were found in many donors. Investigators reported fewer than 200 TCR beta chains as tied to cytomegalovirus.

Germline assignment: CDR1 WSHSY and CDR2 SAAADI. V was pared by 5 bases and J by 0 bases, with 3 bases of the junction left unmatched. CDR3 size: 14 residues. This clone came up a few times. Its antigen is not identified. Sequenced by immunoSEQ multiplex PCR; TCRdb stores in-frame clones only, minus some. Here the sample spans fewer than 90,000 clones, 80% to 85% being singletons. The clonotype comes from a woman in her late teens or twenties in good health and CMV-seropositive. The gene calls are TRBV10-2 and TRBJ2-5; 7 bases fit TRBD2. Sequenced sample: PBMCs. Here the CDR3 DNA reads TGCGCCAGCAGTCTCGGGGGGTACCAAGAGACCCAGTACTTC. This gives the protein CASSLGGYQETQYF.